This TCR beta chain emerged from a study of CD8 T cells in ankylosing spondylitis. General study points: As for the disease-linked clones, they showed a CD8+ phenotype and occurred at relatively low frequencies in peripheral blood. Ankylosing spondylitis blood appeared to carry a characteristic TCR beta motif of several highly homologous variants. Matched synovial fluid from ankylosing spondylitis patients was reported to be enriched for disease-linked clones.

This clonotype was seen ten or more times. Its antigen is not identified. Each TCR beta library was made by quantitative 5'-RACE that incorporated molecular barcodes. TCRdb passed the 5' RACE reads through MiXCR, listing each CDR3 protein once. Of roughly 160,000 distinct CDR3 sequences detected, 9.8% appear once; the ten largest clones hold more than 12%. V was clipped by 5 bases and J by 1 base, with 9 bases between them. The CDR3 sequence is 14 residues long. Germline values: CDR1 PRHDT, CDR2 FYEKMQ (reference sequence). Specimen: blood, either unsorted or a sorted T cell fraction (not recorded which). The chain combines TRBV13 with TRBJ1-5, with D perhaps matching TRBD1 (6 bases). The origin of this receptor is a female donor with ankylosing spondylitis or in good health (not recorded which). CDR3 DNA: TGTGCCAGCAGCCTACAGGGCAGCAATCAGCCCCAGCATTTT. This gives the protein CASSLQGSNQPQHF.